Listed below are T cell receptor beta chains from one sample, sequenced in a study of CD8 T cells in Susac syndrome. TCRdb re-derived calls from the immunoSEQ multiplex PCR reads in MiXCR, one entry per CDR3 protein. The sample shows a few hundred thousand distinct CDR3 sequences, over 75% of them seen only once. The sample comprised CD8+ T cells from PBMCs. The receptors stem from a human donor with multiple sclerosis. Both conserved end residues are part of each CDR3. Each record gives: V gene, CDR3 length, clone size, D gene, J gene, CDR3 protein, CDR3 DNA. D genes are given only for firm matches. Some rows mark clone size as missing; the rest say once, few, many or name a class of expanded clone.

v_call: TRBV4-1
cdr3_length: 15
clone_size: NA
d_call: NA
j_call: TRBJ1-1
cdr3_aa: CASSQALSADTEAFF
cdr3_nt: TGCGCCAGCAGCCAAGCCCTCAGTGCCGACACTGAAGCTTTCTTT

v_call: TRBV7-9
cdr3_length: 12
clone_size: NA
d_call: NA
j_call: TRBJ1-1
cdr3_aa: CAGSLGGTEAFF
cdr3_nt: TGTGCCGGCAGCTTAGGAGGGACTGAAGCTTTCTTT

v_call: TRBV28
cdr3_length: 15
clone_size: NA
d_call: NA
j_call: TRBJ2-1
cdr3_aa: CASSLGLGGHHEQFF
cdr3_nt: TGTGCCAGCAGTTTGGGGCTCGGGGGTCATCATGAGCAGTTCTTC

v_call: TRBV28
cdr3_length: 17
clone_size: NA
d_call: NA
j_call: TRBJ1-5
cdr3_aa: CASSLWGLPLSNQPQHF
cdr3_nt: TGTGCCAGCAGTTTATGGGGACTTCCCCTGAGCAATCAGCCCCAGCATTTT

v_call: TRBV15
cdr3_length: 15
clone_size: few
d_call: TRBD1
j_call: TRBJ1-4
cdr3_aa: CATSREGQTNEKLFF
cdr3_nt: TGTGCCACCAGCAGAGAGGGACAGACTAATGAAAAACTGTTTTTT

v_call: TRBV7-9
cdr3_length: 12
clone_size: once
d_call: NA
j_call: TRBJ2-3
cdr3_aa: CASSSTGDTQYF
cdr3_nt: TGTGCCAGCAGCTCGACAGGAGATACGCAGTATTTT

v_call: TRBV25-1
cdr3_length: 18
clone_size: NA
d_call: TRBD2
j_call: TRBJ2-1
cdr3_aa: CASSHVVVAGPPYNEQFF
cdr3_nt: TGTGCCAGCAGTCACGTTGTGGTAGCGGGACCACCCTACAATGAGCAGTTCTTC

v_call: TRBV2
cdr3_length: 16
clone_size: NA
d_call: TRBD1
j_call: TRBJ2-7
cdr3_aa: CASSEMKGQSSYEQYF
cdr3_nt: TGTGCCAGCAGTGAAATGAAGGGACAGTCCTCCTACGAGCAGTACTTC

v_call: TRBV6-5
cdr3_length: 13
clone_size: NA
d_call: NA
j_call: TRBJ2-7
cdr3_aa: CASARTSGNEQYF
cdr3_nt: TGTGCCAGCGCCCGGACCAGTGGAAACGAGCAGTACTTC

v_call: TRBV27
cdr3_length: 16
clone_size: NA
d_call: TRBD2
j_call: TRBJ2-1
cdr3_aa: CASSYRGLAGVNEQFF
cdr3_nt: TGTGCCAGCAGTTACCGTGGTCTAGCGGGAGTAAATGAGCAGTTCTTC

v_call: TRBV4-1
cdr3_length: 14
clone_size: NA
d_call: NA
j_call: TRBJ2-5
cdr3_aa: CASSQDWGQETQYF
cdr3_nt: TGCGCCAGCAGCCAAGATTGGGGACAAGAGACCCAGTACTTC

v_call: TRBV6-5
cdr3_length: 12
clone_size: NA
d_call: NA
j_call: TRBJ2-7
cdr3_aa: CASSSLGVEQYF
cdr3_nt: TGTGCCAGCAGTTCCCTTGGGGTAGAGCAGTACTTC

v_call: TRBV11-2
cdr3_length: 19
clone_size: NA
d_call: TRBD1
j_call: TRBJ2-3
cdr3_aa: CASSLPRGPRRGTTDTQYF
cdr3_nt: TGTGCCAGCAGCTTACCGAGGGGGCCACGCAGGGGAACCACAGATACGCAGTATTTT

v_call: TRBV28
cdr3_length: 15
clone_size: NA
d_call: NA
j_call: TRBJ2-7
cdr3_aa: CASFERGGPPYEQYF
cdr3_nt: TGTGCCAGCTTTGAGAGGGGGGGTCCCCCCTACGAGCAGTACTTC

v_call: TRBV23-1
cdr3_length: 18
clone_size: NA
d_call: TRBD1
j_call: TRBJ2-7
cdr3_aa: CASMWYSPADRGTYEQYF
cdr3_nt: TGCGCCAGCATGTGGTATAGCCCAGCCGACAGGGGGACCTACGAGCAGTACTTC

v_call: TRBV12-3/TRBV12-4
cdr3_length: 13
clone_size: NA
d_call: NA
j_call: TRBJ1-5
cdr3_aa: CASRKTGDQPQHF
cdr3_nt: TGTGCCAGCAGAAAGACAGGAGATCAGCCCCAGCATTTT

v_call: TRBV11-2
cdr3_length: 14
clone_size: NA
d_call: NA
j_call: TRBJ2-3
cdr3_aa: CASSSPRTRVGQYF
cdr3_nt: TGTGCCAGCAGCTCCCCCCGGACCCGGGTCGGGCAGTATTTT

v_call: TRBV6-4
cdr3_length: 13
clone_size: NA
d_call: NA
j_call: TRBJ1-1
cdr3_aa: CASSDGPASEAFF
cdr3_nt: TGTGCCAGCAGTGACGGGCCAGCCAGTGAAGCTTTCTTT

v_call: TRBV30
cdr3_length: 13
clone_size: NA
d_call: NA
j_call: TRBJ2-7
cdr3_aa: CAWTGGPSYEQYF
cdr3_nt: TGTGCCTGGACCGGCGGACCCTCCTACGAGCAGTACTTC

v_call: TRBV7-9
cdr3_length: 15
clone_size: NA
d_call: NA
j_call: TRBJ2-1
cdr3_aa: CASSPGTPSYNKQFF
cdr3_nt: TGTGCCAGCAGCCCGGGGACCCCTAGTTACAATAAGCAGTTCTTC

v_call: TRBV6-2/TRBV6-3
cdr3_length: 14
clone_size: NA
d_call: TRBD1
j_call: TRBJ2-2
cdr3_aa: CASRPAGGTGELFF
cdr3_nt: TGTGCCAGCAGACCGGCAGGGGGAACCGGGGAGCTGTTTTTT

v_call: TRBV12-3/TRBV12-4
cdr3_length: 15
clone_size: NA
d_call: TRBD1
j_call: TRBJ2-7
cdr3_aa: CASSPGTVWSDEQYF
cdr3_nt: TGTGCCAGCAGTCCGGGGACAGTCTGGAGCGACGAGCAGTACTTC

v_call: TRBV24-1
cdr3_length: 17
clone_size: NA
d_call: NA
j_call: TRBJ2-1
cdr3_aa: CATSAPLPGRGVNEQFF
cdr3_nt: TGTGCCACCAGTGCCCCCCTACCGGGACGGGGTGTGAATGAGCAGTTCTTC

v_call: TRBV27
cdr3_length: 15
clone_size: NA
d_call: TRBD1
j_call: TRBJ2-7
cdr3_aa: CASSSGQTLTYEQYF
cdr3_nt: TGTGCCAGCAGTTCGGGACAGACCTTAACCTACGAGCAGTACTTC

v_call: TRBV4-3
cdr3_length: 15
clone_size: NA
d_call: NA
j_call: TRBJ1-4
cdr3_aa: CASSQEAGLGEKLFF
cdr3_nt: TGCGCCAGCAGCCAAGAGGCAGGGTTGGGGGAAAAACTGTTTTTT

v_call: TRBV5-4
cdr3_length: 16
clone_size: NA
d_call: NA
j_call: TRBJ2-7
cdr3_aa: CASSLRAGAPLYEQYF
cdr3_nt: TGTGCCAGCAGCTTAAGGGCAGGGGCCCCTCTCTACGAGCAGTACTTC

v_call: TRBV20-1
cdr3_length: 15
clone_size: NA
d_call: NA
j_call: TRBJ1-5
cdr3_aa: CSARDPGRGNQPQHF
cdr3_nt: TGCAGTGCTAGAGACCCAGGACGGGGCAATCAGCCCCAGCATTTT

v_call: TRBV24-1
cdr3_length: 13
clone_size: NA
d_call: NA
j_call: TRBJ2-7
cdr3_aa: CATSGRSSYEQYF
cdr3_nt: TGTGCCACGTCGGGACGGAGCTCCTACGAGCAGTACTTC

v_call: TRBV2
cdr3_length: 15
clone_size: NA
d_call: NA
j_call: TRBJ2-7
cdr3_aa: CAWWVKAGRSYEQYF
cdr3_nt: TGTGCCTGGTGGGTAAAGGCGGGCCGTTCCTACGAGCAGTACTTC

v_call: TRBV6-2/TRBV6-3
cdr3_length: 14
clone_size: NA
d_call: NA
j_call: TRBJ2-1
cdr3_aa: CASGVLVGYNEQFF
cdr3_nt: TGTGCCAGCGGGGTGCTAGTAGGCTACAATGAGCAGTTCTTC

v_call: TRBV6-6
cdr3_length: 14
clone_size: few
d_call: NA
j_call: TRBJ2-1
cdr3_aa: CASSYSLADNEQFF
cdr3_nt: TGTGCCAGCAGTTACTCGCTGGCCGACAATGAGCAGTTCTTC

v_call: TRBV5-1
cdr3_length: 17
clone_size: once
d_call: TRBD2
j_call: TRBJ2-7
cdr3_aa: CASSGSPTSGKVYEQYF
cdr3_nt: TGCGCCAGCAGCGGGAGCCCGACTAGCGGGAAAGTCTACGAGCAGTACTTC

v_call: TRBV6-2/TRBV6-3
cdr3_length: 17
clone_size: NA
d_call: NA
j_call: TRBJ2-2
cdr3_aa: CASSYPTGLMYTGELFF
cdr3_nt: TGTGCCAGCAGTTACCCAACCGGACTTATGTACACCGGGGAGCTGTTTTTT

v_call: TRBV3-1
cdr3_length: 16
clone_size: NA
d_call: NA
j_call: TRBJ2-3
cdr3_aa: CASSQVYREPAGTQYF
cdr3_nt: TGTGCCAGCAGCCAGGTGTACCGGGAGCCTGCAGGGACGCAGTATTTT

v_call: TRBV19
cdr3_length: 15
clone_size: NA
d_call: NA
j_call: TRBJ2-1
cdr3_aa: CASSRLAGPYNEQFF
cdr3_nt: TGTGCCAGTAGTCGGTTAGCAGGACCCTACAATGAGCAGTTCTTC

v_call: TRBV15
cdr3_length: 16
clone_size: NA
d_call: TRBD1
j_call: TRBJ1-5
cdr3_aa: CATSRFDRGHNQPQHF
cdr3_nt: TGTGCCACCAGCAGATTTGACAGGGGCCACAATCAGCCCCAGCATTTT

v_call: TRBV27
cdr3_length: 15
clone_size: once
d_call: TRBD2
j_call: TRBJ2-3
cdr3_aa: CASSILAGGGDTQYF
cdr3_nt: TGTGCCAGCAGTATACTAGCGGGAGGTGGGGATACGCAGTATTTT

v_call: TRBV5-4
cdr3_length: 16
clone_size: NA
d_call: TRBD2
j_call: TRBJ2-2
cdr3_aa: CASSAGLQMNTGELFF
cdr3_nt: TGTGCCAGCAGCGCGGGACTACAAATGAACACCGGGGAGCTGTTTTTT

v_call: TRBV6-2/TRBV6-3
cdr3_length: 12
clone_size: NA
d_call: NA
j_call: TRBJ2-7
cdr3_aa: CASSLAGAEQYF
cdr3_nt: TGTGCCAGCAGTCTCGCCGGGGCCGAGCAGTACTTC

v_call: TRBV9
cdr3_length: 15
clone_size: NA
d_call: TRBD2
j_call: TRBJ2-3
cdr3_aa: CASSSRGESTDTQYF
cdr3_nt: TGTGCCAGCAGCTCCCGGGGGGAGTCGACAGATACGCAGTATTTT

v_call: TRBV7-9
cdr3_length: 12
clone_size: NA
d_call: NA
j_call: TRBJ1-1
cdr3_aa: CASSLPGVEAFF
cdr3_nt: TGTGCCAGCAGCTTACCAGGGGTTGAAGCTTTCTTT

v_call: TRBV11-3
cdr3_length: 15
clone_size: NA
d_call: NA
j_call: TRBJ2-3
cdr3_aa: CASQSDYAPTDTQYF
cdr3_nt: TGTGCCAGCCAATCTGATTACGCTCCCACAGATACGCAGTATTTT

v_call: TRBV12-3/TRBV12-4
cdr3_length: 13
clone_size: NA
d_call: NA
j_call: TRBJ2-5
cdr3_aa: CASSLRRSETQYF
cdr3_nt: TGTGCCAGCAGTCTCCGCCGGTCGGAGACCCAGTACTTC

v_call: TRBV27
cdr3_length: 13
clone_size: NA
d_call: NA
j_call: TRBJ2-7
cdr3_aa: CASSSTAIYEQYF
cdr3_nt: TGTGCCAGCAGTTCGACCGCCATCTACGAGCAGTACTTC

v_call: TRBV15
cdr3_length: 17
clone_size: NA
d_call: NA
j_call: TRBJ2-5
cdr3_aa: CATSRGTYRAPQETQYF
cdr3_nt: TGTGCCACCAGCAGGGGAACTTACCGGGCCCCCCAAGAGACCCAGTACTTC

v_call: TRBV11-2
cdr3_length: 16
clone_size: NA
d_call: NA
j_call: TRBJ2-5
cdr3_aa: CASSLDRGYGQETQYF
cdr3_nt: TGTGCCAGCAGCTTAGATAGGGGTTATGGCCAAGAGACCCAGTACTTC

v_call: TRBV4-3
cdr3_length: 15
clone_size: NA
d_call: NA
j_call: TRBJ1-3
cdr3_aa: CASSQGPMAGNTIYF
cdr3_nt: TGCGCCAGCAGCCAAGGCCCCATGGCTGGAAACACCATATATTTT

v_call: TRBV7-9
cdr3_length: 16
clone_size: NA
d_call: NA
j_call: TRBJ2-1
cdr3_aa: CASSPVTVGSYNEQFF
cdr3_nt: TGTGCCAGCAGCCCCGTGACAGTTGGCTCCTACAATGAGCAGTTCTTC

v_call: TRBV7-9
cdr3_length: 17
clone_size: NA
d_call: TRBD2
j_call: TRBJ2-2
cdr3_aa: CASSPDLAGDGTGELFF
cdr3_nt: TGTGCCAGCAGCCCGGATCTAGCGGGAGACGGGACCGGGGAGCTGTTTTTT

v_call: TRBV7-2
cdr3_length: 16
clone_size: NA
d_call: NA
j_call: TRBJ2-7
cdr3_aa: CASSLAPFSTTYEQYF
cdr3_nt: TGTGCCAGCAGCTTAGCTCCTTTCTCTACTACCTACGAGCAGTACTTC

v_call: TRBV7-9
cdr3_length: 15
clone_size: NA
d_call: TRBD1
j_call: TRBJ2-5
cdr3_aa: CASSLQTGGRETQYF
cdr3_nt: TGTGCCAGCAGCTTACAGACAGGGGGTCGCGAGACCCAGTACTTC